This T cell receptor (beta chain) was observed in a study of shared clonotypes between healthy human individuals. Note on this clone: Other DNA sequences in the same sample also yield this CDR3.

Researchers ran the assay at a deep level. TCRdb's copy holds only in-frame clones and misses some; the assay was immunoSEQ multiplex PCR. The table lists around 2,000,000 clones, 85% to 95% of them singletons. In germline, CDR1 is SGHRS, CDR2 YFSETQ. The ends were cut back, 4 bases at V and 2 bases at J, with 10 bases in the middle. This CDR3 has 14 residues. The chain combines TRBV5-1 with TRBJ2-1; D is possibly TRBD1 (6 bases). The receptor comes from a man aged 18 to 30 in good health. The specimen was naive CD4+ T cells sorted from blood. Subset indicated: CD45RA+ positively selected. As DNA, the CDR3 is TGCGCCAGCAGCCCGGGACAAGCCTACAATGAGCAGTTCTTC. It encodes CASSPGQAYNEQFF.